These T cell receptor beta chains were read from a single sample in a study of blood T cell repertoires in COVID-19. The assay was immunoSEQ multiplex PCR, and TCRdb's table has in-frame clones only and misses some. Of around 100,000 clones in the sample, around 83% were seen once. Sequencing used peripheral blood. The receptors were gathered from a woman between 55 and 75 years old with COVID-19, enrolled during active disease. CDR3s include the opening cysteine and the closing phenylalanine or tryptophan. Each record gives: V gene, clone size, D gene, J gene, CDR3 DNA, CDR3 protein. The D gene is left open where the match is weak. Size tells how often a clone was seen (once, few, many) or the class of an expanded clone, and some rows leave it out.

TRBV7-9	few	NA	TRBJ1-1	TGTGCCAGCAGCCCCTTATGGAACACTGAAGCTTTCTTT	CASSPLWNTEAFF
TRBV18	NA	NA	TRBJ1-4	TGTGCCAGCTCCCACCCTACCATCGGTGAAAAACTGTTTTTT	CASSHPTIGEKLFF
TRBV6-2/TRBV6-3	NA	NA	TRBJ1-5	TGTGCCAGCAGTTTTGCAGGGATTTATCAGCCCCAGCATTTT	CASSFAGIYQPQHF
TRBV28	NA	TRBD2	TRBJ2-7	TGTGCCAGCAGAGCGGGGGCCGTGACCTACGAGCAGTACTTC	CASRAGAVTYEQYF
TRBV7-9	NA	NA	TRBJ2-5	TGTGCCAGCAGCTTCGGGTCGGGAAAAGAGACCCAGTACTTC	CASSFGSGKETQYF
TRBV11-2	NA	TRBD1	TRBJ1-2	TGTGCCAGCAGCTTAGGACCGGGACAGGGGGCCCTAGCTAACTATGGCTACACCTTC	CASSLGPGQGALANYGYTF
TRBV6-5	NA	NA	TRBJ2-7	TGTGCCAGCAGTTTCCGCCCGCAGGGTTACGAGCAGTACTTC	CASSFRPQGYEQYF
TRBV25-1	NA	NA	TRBJ2-7	TGTGCCAGCAGTGAATATGCGGCAAACGAGCAGTACTTC	CASSEYAANEQYF
TRBV18	NA	NA	TRBJ2-7	TGTGCCAGCTCACCACGAGAGGGATTAACCTACGAGCAGTACTTC	CASSPREGLTYEQYF
TRBV5-1	NA	NA	TRBJ2-5	TGCGCCAGCAGCTACAGGGAGGAGACCCAGTACTTC	CASSYREETQYF
TRBV7-9	NA	NA	TRBJ1-6	TGTGCCAGCAGCTTAGTCGCAGGGTTGAATTCACCCCTCCACTTT	CASSLVAGLNSPLHF
TRBV19	NA	TRBD1	TRBJ2-5	TGTGCCAGTAGTGAAGACGTGAGACAGGGTCTAAGGACCCAGTACTTC	CASSEDVRQGLRTQYF
TRBV2	NA	NA	TRBJ2-3	TGTGCCACCGACTTGAACACAGATACGCAGTATTTT	CATDLNTDTQYF
TRBV9	NA	TRBD1	TRBJ1-5	TGTGCCAGCAGCGCCACAGGGGCTTCCCAGCCCCAGCATTTT	CASSATGASQPQHF
TRBV19	NA	TRBD2	TRBJ2-2	TGTGCCAGTAGTATACGGGGGGGTTCTAACGGGGAGCTGTTTTTT	CASSIRGGSNGELFF
TRBV3-1/TRBV3-2	NA	NA	TRBJ1-2	TGTGCCAGCAGCCAGGGGGGGCCAGGGTGTGCTACGGCGAGAGGCTACACCTTC	CASSQGGPGCATARGYTF
TRBV14	NA	NA	TRBJ1-6	TGTGCCAGCAGCCAAGACCAACTCGGTTTTGGTGAGGATTCACCCCTCCACTTT	CASSQDQLGFGEDSPLHF
TRBV25-1	NA	TRBD2	TRBJ2-1	TGTGCCAGCAGTGAATACCCGGGGGGGCCAAACAATGAGCAGTTCTTC	CASSEYPGGPNNEQFF
TRBV6-1	NA	NA	TRBJ2-7	TGTGCCAGCAGTGAAGACGGGGGGCATTCCTACGAGCAGTACTTC	CASSEDGGHSYEQYF
TRBV5-1	NA	NA	TRBJ2-3	TGCGCCAGCAGCTTGGGGTTAGCAGATACGCAGTATTTT	CASSLGLADTQYF
TRBV10-2	NA	NA	TRBJ2-7	TGCGCCAGCAGGCCGGACAGCGCCGTCTACGAGCAGTACTTC	CASRPDSAVYEQYF
TRBV6-6	once	NA	TRBJ2-2	TGTGCCAGCAGGTCACGTGGGGCTTGGACCGGGGAGCTGTTTTTT	CASRSRGAWTGELFF
TRBV19	NA	TRBD1	TRBJ2-4	TGTGCCAGTAGATCTCAGGGGGCAATTTCTAAAAACATTCAGTACTTC	CASRSQGAISKNIQYF
TRBV7-9	NA	TRBD2	TRBJ2-1	TGTGCCAGCAGCTTGGGACTAGCGAAGAAAGAGCAGTTCTTC	CASSLGLAKKEQFF
TRBV10-3	NA	TRBD2	TRBJ2-1	TGTGCCATCGGTGATAGCGGGGGGCCTTACAATGAGCAGTTCTTC	CAIGDSGGPYNEQFF
TRBV25-1	NA	NA	TRBJ1-2	TGTGCCGACGCGGGGAGGTACAGGTTCTTTAACTATGGCTACACCTTC	CADAGRYRFFNYGYTF
TRBV18	NA	NA	TRBJ1-1	TGTGCCAGCTCACCATACATTGGACGGGGGAACACTGAAGCTTTCTTT	CASSPYIGRGNTEAFF
TRBV30	once	TRBD1	TRBJ2-7	TGTGCCTGGGTAACAGGGGGCTTGCAGTACTTC	CAWVTGGLQYF
TRBV6-2/TRBV6-3	NA	TRBD2	TRBJ2-3	TGTGCCAGCAGTTACGGCATCCGAGGGACTAGCTCCTACACAGATACGCAGTATTTT	CASSYGIRGTSSYTDTQYF
TRBV7-9	NA	NA	TRBJ1-6	TGTGCCAGCAGCCCCGGGGGGGGCCGGGATTCACCCCTCCACTTT	CASSPGGGRDSPLHF
TRBV29-1	NA	TRBD1	TRBJ1-2	TGCAGCGTTGACCACAGGGGGGGGTATGGCTACACCTTC	CSVDHRGGYGYTF
TRBV3-1/TRBV3-2	NA	NA	TRBJ1-5	TGTGCCAGCAGCCCCAGAGAGGGGCCCCAGCATTTT	CASSPREGPQHF
TRBV7-9	few	NA	TRBJ1-1	TGTGCCAGCAGCGGACTTGAGGCCGCGGGCACTGAAGCTTTCTTT	CASSGLEAAGTEAFF
TRBV7-8	NA	NA	TRBJ2-7	TGTGCCAGCAGCCCCCGGGACCGCGGGGTCGTCGAGCAGTACTTC	CASSPRDRGVVEQYF
TRBV19	NA	TRBD2	TRBJ2-3	TGTGCCAGTACTACTCCCGGACTAGCGGGGGCCACAGATACGCAGTATTTT	CASTTPGLAGATDTQYF
TRBV6-2/TRBV6-3	NA	NA	TRBJ1-1	TGTGCCAGCAGCGGACAGCCGATCACTGAAGCTTTCTTT	CASSGQPITEAFF
TRBV4-3	NA	TRBD2	TRBJ2-1	TGCGCCAGCAGCCCCGGACTAGCGGGGGGGGAGCAGTTCTTC	CASSPGLAGGEQFF
TRBV28	NA	NA	TRBJ1-3	TGTGCCAGCAGTTTGCCGGGAGAGCAAAGAAACACCATATATTTT	CASSLPGEQRNTIYF
TRBV11-3	NA	NA	TRBJ2-2	TGTGCCAGCAGCTTAGTATTCGGACAGGGAGGGCGCACCGGGGAGCTGTTTTTT	CASSLVFGQGGRTGELFF
TRBV9	NA	TRBD2	TRBJ2-7	TGTGCCAGCAGCGGGGGACTAGCGGGGGCTTACGAGCAGTACTTC	CASSGGLAGAYEQYF
TRBV19	NA	NA	TRBJ1-1	TGTGCCAGTAGTAGGGCAGATGAAGCTTTCTTT	CASSRADEAFF
TRBV27	NA	NA	TRBJ1-2	TGTGCCAGCAGGAACCCGCGGAACTATGGCTACACCTTC	CASRNPRNYGYTF
TRBV6-5	NA	NA	TRBJ2-1	TGTGCCAGCAGTTTTAGCGGTTCGACCTACAATGAGCAGTTCTTC	CASSFSGSTYNEQFF
TRBV19	few	TRBD1	TRBJ1-2	TGTGCCAGTACCCCCCAGGGGGGATTTGGCTACACCTTC	CASTPQGGFGYTF
TRBV6-5	NA	NA	TRBJ1-1	TGTGCCAGCAGCCTTCGGGGAACTGAAGCTTTCTTT	CASSLRGTEAFF
TRBV6-6	NA	NA	TRBJ1-1	TGTGCCAGCAGTTACTTTGGCAGGGGGAACACTGAAGCTTTCTTT	CASSYFGRGNTEAFF
TRBV19	NA	TRBD1	TRBJ1-5	TGTGCCAGTAGTGGCCGGACAGGGGGAGAAACCTATAGCAATCAGCCCCAGCATTTT	CASSGRTGGETYSNQPQHF
TRBV7-8	NA	TRBD1	TRBJ2-7	TGTGCCAGCAGCTTCCCTAGACAGGGTACCTACGAGCAGTACTTC	CASSFPRQGTYEQYF